This TCR beta chain was sequenced for a study of blood T cell repertoires in COVID-19. The CDR3 is 17 residues long. From germline, CDR1 is SGHNT and CDR2 YYREEE (reference sequence). The V gene end was trimmed by 4 bases and the J gene end by 9 bases; junction bases not matched to a gene: 14. Per the original data handling: Amplification from reference gene primers served as the basis for estimated nucleated cell counts. Clones were sequenced by immunoSEQ multiplex PCR, and TCRdb holds only the in-frame ones, with some missing. That table furnishes V, J and clone size, whereas the DNA furnished D and trimming. The repertoire holds a few hundred thousand clones, with 85% to 90% as singletons.

Specimen: PBMCs or T cells enriched from blood (not recorded which). The J gene is TRBJ1-6, the V gene TRBV5-4, with TRBD1 matching 9 bases. The clonotype originates from a man between 18 and 29 years old who had recovered from COVID-19. CDR3: CASSPNGGGQGSSPLHF. CDR3 sequence (DNA): TGTGCCAGCAGCCCAAACGGGGGGGGACAGGGTAGTTCACCCCTCCACTTT.